The next 30 T cell receptor beta chains were all read from a single sample in a study of cytomegalovirus exposure and HLA in healthy donors. Primers: 60 Vbeta forward and 13 Jbeta reverse. Libraries were prepared by immunoSEQ multiplex PCR; TCRdb keeps only in-frame clonotypes and omits some of them. The table lists about 140,000 clones, 65% to 80% of them singletons. The sample consisted of PBMCs. The origin of the receptors is a male donor in good health and CMV-seronegative.

This sequence joins TRBV7-6 and TRBJ1-4; 7 bases align to TRBD1. The germline CDR1 and CDR2 sequences are SGHVS and FNYEAQ. J was trimmed by 4 bases and V by 5 bases; bases with no gene match: 10. This CDR3 contains 16 residues. CDR3 residues: CASSKTNRGGNEKLFF. The CDR3 nucleotides are TGTGCCAGCAGCAAAACGAACAGGGGCGGTAATGAAAAACTGTTTTTT.

The V call is TRBV6-1, the J call TRBJ1-1; 8 bases line up with TRBD1. There are 14 residues in the CDR3. After removal of 6 bases from V and 1 base from J, the junction contained 4 bases not matched to a gene. The germline gives CDR1 MNHNS, CDR2 SASEGT. CDR3 region: CASSIDRGNTEAFF. CDR3 coding DNA: TGTGCCAGCAGCATCGACAGGGGGAACACTGAAGCTTTCTTT.

V gene TRBV9 combines with J gene TRBJ1-1; D possibly corresponds to TRBD1 (5 bases). Trimming removed 0 bases from V and 4 bases from J, with 13 bases in between. Germline V gives CDR1 SGDLS, CDR2 YYNGEE. The CDR3 totals 15 residues. CDR3 bases: TGTGCCAGCAGCGTAGTTGCGGGGACGAGCACTGAAGCTTTCTTT. This gives the protein CASSVVAGTSTEAFF.

This chain connects TRBV7-9 to TRBJ2-3, with D uncertain. V was clipped by 2 bases and J by 1 base, with 4 bases between them. CDR1 and CDR2 from the germline V gene are SEHNR and FQNEAQ (reference sequence). The CDR3 is 13 residues long. The CDR3 DNA follows: TGTGCCAGCAGCTTATTAGGCACAGATACGCAGTATTTT. This encodes CASSLLGTDTQYF.

The chain couples TRBV27 to TRBJ2-1; TRBD1 might be the D (5 bases). Trimming removed 6 bases from V and 2 bases from J, with 14 bases in between. Germline CDR1 MNHEY, CDR2 SMNVEV (reference sequence). This CDR3 spans 15 amino acids. In nucleotides, the CDR3 is TGTGCCAGCAGCGAACAGGTGAAGGCCTACAATGAGCAGTTCTTC. It specifies CASSEQVKAYNEQFF.

V and J are TRBV19 and TRBJ2-7; TRBD2 might be the D (5 bases). V was shortened by 7 bases and J by 1 base, with 8 bases between the two germline ends. CDR1 LNHDA and CDR2 SQIVND come from the germline V gene (reference sequence). The CDR3 consists of 12 residues. The CDR3, as DNA: TGTGCCAGTATTAGCGCATCCTACGAGCAGTACTTC. Its translation is CASISASYEQYF.

This chain links TRBV2 with TRBJ2-7, with TRBD1 matching 7 bases. CDR1 and CDR2 (germline): SNHLY, FYNNEI. CDR3 length: 18 amino acids. V lost 3 bases and J lost 2; bases outside the gene matches: 16. The CDR3 loop reads CASSEWSVGQEAAYEQYF. The CDR3 DNA follows: TGTGCCAGCAGTGAGTGGTCCGTCGGACAGGAGGCGGCCTACGAGCAGTACTTC.

The sample holds a few counts of this clone. This rearrangement joins TRBV9 to TRBJ2-2; 7 nucleotides line up with TRBD2. The CDR3 covers 15 residues. Losses at the gene ends were 4 bases for V and 4 bases for J; bases not matched to a gene: 7. Germline values: CDR1 SGDLS, CDR2 YYNGEE. CDR3 region: CASSPGGFGTGELFF. CDR3 DNA: TGTGCCAGCAGCCCGGGGGGATTTGGCACCGGGGAGCTGTTTTTT.

V gene TRBV27 combines with J gene TRBJ2-7; D is possibly TRBD2 (6 bases). Trimming shortened V by 6 bases and J by 4 bases, and 19 bases separated the two germline ends. CDR1 and CDR2 from the germline V gene are MNHEY and SMNVEV (reference sequence). This CDR3 spans 15 amino acids. This CDR3 reads CASRARDGGWYEQYF. The CDR3, as DNA: TGTGCCAGCAGGGCCCGGGACGGGGGATGGTACGAGCAGTACTTC.

The chain links TRBV4-3 to TRBJ2-7; 7 bases agree with TRBD1. The CDR3 loop spans 14 amino acids. With V trimmed by 4 bases and J by 7 bases, 10 bases remained unmatched. Germline V gene lookup returns CDR1 LGHNA and CDR2 YSLEER. CDR3 DNA: TGCGCCAGCAGCCCTGCCAGGGGGTCTACGGAGCAGTACTTC. It is translated as CASSPARGSTEQYF.

The chain is built from TRBV20-1 and TRBJ2-7; D unclear. Trimming took 5 bases from V and 8 from J, leaving 13 bases between them. CDR1 DFQATT and CDR2 SNEGSKA come from the germline V gene (reference sequence). The CDR3 totals 11 residues. CDR3 nucleotides: TGCAGTGCTTTCGACAACGGCAAGCAGTACTTC. This sequence encodes CSAFDNGKQYF.

The chain couples TRBV18 to TRBJ1-4; D perhaps matches TRBD1 (5 bases). Germline V CDR1 and CDR2: KGHSH, LQKENI. This CDR3 is built from 15 residues. Trimming stripped 2 bases from V and 5 bases from J, with 12 bases between. The CDR3: CASSPSREANEKLFF. The CDR3 DNA reads TGTGCCAGCTCACCAAGCAGGGAAGCAAATGAAAAACTGTTTTTT.

This rearrangement joins TRBV29-1 to TRBJ1-2; 8 bases match TRBD1. Unmatched junction bases numbered 3, after V lost 7 bases and J lost 8 bases. The CDR3 is made up of 10 amino acids. Germline-derived CDR1 and CDR2 are SQVTM and ANQGSEA. The CDR3 is CSGGDRGYTF. The CDR3 nucleotides are TGCAGCGGTGGGGACAGGGGCTACACCTTC. The variable domain in full, with the rest retrieved from reference TRBV29-1 and TRBJ1-2, is SAVISQKPSRDICQRGTSLTIQCQVDSQVTMMFWYRQQPGQSLTLIATANQGSEATYESGFVIDKFPISRPNLTFSTLTVSNMSPEDSSIYLCSGGDRGYTFGSGTRLTVV.

This chain links TRBV6-1 with TRBJ1-6; D uncertain. Germline CDR1 MNHNS, CDR2 SASEGT. The length of the CDR3 is 10 residues. Between the trimmed V and J ends, which lost 11 bases and 10 bases, there was a span of 9 bases. The CDR3 loop reads CAHAGSPLHF. CDR3 nucleotide sequence: TGTGCCCATGCGGGGTCACCCCTCCACTTT.

The chain has TRBV5-5 and TRBJ1-1, with 9 bases matching TRBD1. Per germline, CDR1 SGHKS and CDR2 YYEKEE (reference sequence). This CDR3 has 15 amino acids. V gave up 4 bases and J gave up 0 bases; unmatched junction bases: 4. The CDR3 reads CASSHGQGLNTEAFF. CDR3 sequence (DNA): TGTGCCAGCAGCCATGGACAGGGGTTGAACACTGAAGCTTTCTTT.

The chain has TRBV29-1 and TRBJ2-2; TRBD2 matches at 14 bases. Germline V lookup: CDR1 SQVTM, CDR2 ANQGSEA. The CDR3 runs to 17 residues. Trimming removed 4 bases from V and 2 bases from J; junction bases left unmatched: 6. The CDR3 protein is CSVVGTSGGINTGELFF. CDR3 nucleotides: TGCAGCGTTGTTGGGACTAGCGGGGGAATAAACACCGGGGAGCTGTTTTTT.

The rearrangement joins TRBV21-1 to TRBJ1-1. TRBV21-1 constitutes a pseudogene. The length of the CDR3 is 16 residues. In DNA form, the CDR3 reads TGTGCCAGCAGCAAGGGAGGTTATGGGGGTTACACTGAAGCTTTCTTT. Protein sequence: CASSKGGYGGYTEAFF.

This clone showed up just once. The chain recombines TRBV19 with TRBJ2-1; 16 positions match TRBD2. V dropped 5 bases and J dropped 7; count of bases not matched to a gene: 11. This CDR3 region has 18 residues. Germline lookup yields CDR1 LNHDA and CDR2 SQIVND (reference sequence). The DNA of the CDR3 is TGTGCCAGTAGTCTGGGACTAGCGGGGGGGACCCTGGGGAATGAGCAGTTCTTC. As protein: CASSLGLAGGTLGNEQFF.

The chain joins TRBV9 to TRBJ2-7; TRBD1 aligns across 12 bases. The junction had 3 bases not matched to a gene; V was cut back by 4 bases and J by 4 bases. CDR3 length: 14 amino acids. The germline V gene encodes CDR1 SGDLS and CDR2 YYNGEE. This CDR3 reads CASSMGQGAYEQYF. The DNA for the CDR3 is TGTGCCAGCAGCATGGGACAGGGGGCATACGAGCAGTACTTC.

CDR3 coding DNA: TGTGCCAGCAATCCGCCCGGGCAGGGCGTTTACGAGCAGTACTTC. Encoded protein: CASNPPGQGVYEQYF. The chain couples TRBV6-5 to TRBJ2-7, with D possibly TRBD1 on 5 matching bases. Trimming took off 7 bases at V and 4 bases at J, with 20 bases between the two ends. This CDR3 is 15 amino acids long. CDR1 is MNHEY and CDR2 is SVGAGI in the germline V gene.

The chain links TRBV19 to TRBJ2-7; D uncertain. Germline V gene data show CDR1 as LNHDA and CDR2 as SQIVND (reference sequence). This CDR3 has 11 amino acids. Trimming took off 3 bases at V and 7 bases at J, with 7 bases between the two ends. Written as DNA, the CDR3 is TGTGCCAGTAGTATCGGTTGGGAGCAGTACTTC. Amino acids: CASSIGWEQYF.

The chain joins TRBV21-1 to TRBJ2-5; TRBD1 was called by the table and not checked on the DNA. TRBV21-1 is classified as a pseudogene. The CDR3 spans 14 residues. Here the CDR3 reads CASSRRQFQETQYF. CDR3 sequence (DNA): TGTGCCAGCAGCCGACGACAGTTCCAAGAGACCCAGTACTTC.

V gene TRBV27 combines with J gene TRBJ2-3; 8 bases map to TRBD2. V was clipped by 6 bases and J by 0 bases; unmatched bases: 8. Germline-derived CDR1 and CDR2 are MNHEY and SMNVEV (reference sequence). The length of the CDR3 is 16 residues. CDR3 nucleotides: TGTGCCAGCAGACTTAGCGGGGCCCTCAGCACAGATACGCAGTATTTT. It yields the protein CASRLSGALSTDTQYF.

V is TRBV21-1 and J is TRBJ1-1; the table names TRBD1, a call not compared with the DNA. TRBV21-1 represents a pseudogene. This CDR3 is built from 14 residues. In DNA, the CDR3 is TGTGCCAGGGGAAACCGGCAGGGGGTCACTGAAGCTTTCTTT. Translating gives CARGNRQGVTEAFF.

V usage is TRBV7-6 and J usage is TRBJ2-1; 10 bases fit TRBD2. CDR1 SGHVS and CDR2 FNYEAQ come from the germline V gene. V lost 0 bases, J lost 4 bases, and 3 bases stayed unmatched. The CDR3 loop spans 16 amino acids. CDR3 coding DNA: TGTGCCAGCAGCTTAGCGGCTAGCGGGGGTTACAATGAGCAGTTCTTC. Amino acid sequence: CASSLAASGGYNEQFF. The full variable domain, in which reference TRBV7-6 and TRBJ2-1 provide the parts outside the CDR3, is GAGVSQSPRYKVTKRGQDVALRCDPISGHVSLYWYRQALGQGPEFLTYFNYEAQQDKSGLPNDRFSAERPEGSISTLTIQRTEQRDSAMYRCASSLAASGGYNEQFFGPGTRLTVL.

The chain carries TRBV6-6 and TRBJ2-7; 13 nucleotides align to TRBD2. Germline V gene data show CDR1 as MNHNY and CDR2 as SVGAGI (reference sequence). The CDR3 sequence is 16 residues long. Trimming took 7 bases from V and 0 from J; bases not matched to a gene: 6. The CDR3 DNA reads as TGTGCCAGCAAGACTAGCGGGAGGAAGAGCTCCTACGAGCAGTACTTC. This sequence encodes CASKTSGRKSSYEQYF.

This clone has a single count. CDR3 in amino acids: CASSQDPGGGSGELFF. Written as DNA, the CDR3 is TGTGCCAGCAGCCAAGATCCCGGGGGGGGTTCCGGGGAGCTGTTTTTT. V and J are TRBV4-2 and TRBJ2-2; TRBD2 matches 8 bases. From germline, CDR1 is LGHNA and CDR2 YNFKEQ. With V trimmed by 0 bases and J by 6 bases, 6 bases remained unmatched. The CDR3 covers 16 residues.

The sample holds a few counts of this clone. This chain's CDR3 is CATSRDWTSSGYEQYF. DNA of the CDR3: TGTGCCACCAGCAGAGATTGGACTAGCTCCGGCTACGAGCAGTACTTC. The chain has TRBV15 and TRBJ2-5; 8 bases match TRBD2. The J call could be wrong; TRBJ2-7 is a better fit for the DNA end. This CDR3 spans 16 amino acids. From germline, CDR1 is LNHNV and CDR2 YYDKDF (reference sequence).

The chain uses TRBV4-1 and TRBJ2-3; 8 nucleotides align to TRBD1. Per germline, CDR1 MGHRA and CDR2 YSYEKL. V dropped 1 base and J dropped 5; count of bases not matched to a gene: 5. This CDR3 has 15 amino acids. CDR3 nucleotides: TGCGCCAGCAGCCAAGTAGGACAGGGTAAAGATACGCAGTATTTT. This encodes CASSQVGQGKDTQYF.

This chain links TRBV6-6 with TRBJ2-7; 8 bases are a match to TRBD2. This CDR3 has 14 residues. V trimming: 4 bases; J trimming: 6 bases; junction bases outside the gene matches: 8. Germline CDR1 reads MNHNY; CDR2 reads SVGAGI (reference sequence). The CDR3 spells CASSSARGAGEQYF. In nucleotides, the CDR3 is TGTGCCAGCAGTTCCGCGCGGGGGGCTGGCGAGCAGTACTTC.